The T cell receptor beta chain under discussion was sequenced for a study of blood T cell repertoires in COVID-19. TCRdb's copy holds only in-frame clones and misses some; the assay was immunoSEQ multiplex PCR. The profile shows some 96,000 clones, around 86% of them singletons. V trimming: 3 bases; J trimming: 0 bases; junction bases outside the gene matches: 9. This CDR3 spans 16 amino acids. Germline V lookup: CDR1 GTSNPN, CDR2 SVGIG (reference sequence). The chain uses TRBV30 and TRBJ1-1; 8 positions match TRBD1. The sequence came from a man in his forties or fifties with acute or convalescent COVID-19. Material for sequencing was peripheral blood. The CDR3 nucleotides read TGTGCCTGGAGAGGCCCAGGGGGCTTCATGAACACTGAAGCTTTCTTT. Translated, it gives CAWRGPGGFMNTEAFF.